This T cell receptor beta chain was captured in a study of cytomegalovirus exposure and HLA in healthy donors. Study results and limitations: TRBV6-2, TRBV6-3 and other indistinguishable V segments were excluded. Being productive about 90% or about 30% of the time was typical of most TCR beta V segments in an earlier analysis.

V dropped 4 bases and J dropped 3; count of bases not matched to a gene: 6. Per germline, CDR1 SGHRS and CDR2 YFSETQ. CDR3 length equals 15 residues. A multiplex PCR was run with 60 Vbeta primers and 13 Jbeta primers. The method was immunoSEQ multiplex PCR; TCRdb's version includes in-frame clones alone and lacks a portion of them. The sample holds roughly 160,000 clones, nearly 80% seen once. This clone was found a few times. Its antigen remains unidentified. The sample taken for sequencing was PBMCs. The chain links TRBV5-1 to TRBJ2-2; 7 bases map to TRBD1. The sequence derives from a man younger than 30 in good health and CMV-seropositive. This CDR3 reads CASSPEGGDTGELFF. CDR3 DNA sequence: TGCGCCAGCAGCCCTGAAGGGGGCGACACCGGGGAGCTGTTTTTT. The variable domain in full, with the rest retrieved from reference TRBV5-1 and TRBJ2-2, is KAGVTQTPRYLIKTRGQQVTLSCSPISGHRSVSWYQQTPGQGLQFLFEYFSETQRNKGNFPGRFSGRQFSNSRSEMNVSTLELGDSALYLCASSPEGGDTGELFFGEGSRLTVL.